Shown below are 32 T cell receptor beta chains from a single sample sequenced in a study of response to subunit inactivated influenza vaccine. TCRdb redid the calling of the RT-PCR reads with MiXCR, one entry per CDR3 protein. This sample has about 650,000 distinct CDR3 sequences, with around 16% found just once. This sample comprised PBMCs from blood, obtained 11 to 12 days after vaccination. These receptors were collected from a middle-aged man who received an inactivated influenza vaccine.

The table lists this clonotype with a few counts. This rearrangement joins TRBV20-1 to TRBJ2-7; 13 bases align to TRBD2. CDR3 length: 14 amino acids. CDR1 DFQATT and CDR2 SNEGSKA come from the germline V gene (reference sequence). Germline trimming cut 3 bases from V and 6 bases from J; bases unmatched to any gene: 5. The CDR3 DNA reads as TGCAGTGCTAGTCGGACTAGCGGGAGTCTCGAGCAGTACTTC. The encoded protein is CSASRTSGSLEQYF.

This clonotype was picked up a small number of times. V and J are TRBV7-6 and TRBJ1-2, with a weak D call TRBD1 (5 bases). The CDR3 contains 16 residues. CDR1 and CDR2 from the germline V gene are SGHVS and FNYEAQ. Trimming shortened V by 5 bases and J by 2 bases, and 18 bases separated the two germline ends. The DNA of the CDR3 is TGTGCCAGCAGCAGAGGACCGGGACGGACGAACTATGGCTACACCTTC. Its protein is CASSRGPGRTNYGYTF.

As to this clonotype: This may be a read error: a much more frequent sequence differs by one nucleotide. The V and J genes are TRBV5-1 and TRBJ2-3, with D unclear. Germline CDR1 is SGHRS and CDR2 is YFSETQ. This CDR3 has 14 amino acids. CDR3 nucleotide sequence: TGCGCCAGCAGCTTGTTGCAGAGCACAGATATGCAGTATTTT. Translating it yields CASSLLQSTDMQYF. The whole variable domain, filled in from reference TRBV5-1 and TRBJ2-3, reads KAGVTQTPRYLIKTRGQQVTLSCSPISGHRSVSWYQQTPGQGLQFLFEYFSETQRNKGNFPGRFSGRQFSNSRSEMNVSTLELGDSALYLCASSLLQSTDMQYFGPGTRLTVL.

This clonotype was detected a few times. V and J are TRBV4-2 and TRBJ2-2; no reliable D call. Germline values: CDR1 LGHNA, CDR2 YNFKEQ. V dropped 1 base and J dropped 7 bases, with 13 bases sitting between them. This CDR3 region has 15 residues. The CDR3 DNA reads TGTGCCAGCAGCCAAGTCCCTACAAGTAGCGGGGAGCTGTTTTTT. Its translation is CASSQVPTSSGELFF.

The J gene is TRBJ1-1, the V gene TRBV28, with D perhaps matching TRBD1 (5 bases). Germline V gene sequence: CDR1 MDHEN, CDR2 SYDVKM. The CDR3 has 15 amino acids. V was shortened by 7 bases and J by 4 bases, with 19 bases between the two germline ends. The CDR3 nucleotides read TGTGCCAGCATCCTAAGGGGAGGGAGGAGCACTGAAGCTTTCTTT. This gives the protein CASILRGGRSTEAFF.

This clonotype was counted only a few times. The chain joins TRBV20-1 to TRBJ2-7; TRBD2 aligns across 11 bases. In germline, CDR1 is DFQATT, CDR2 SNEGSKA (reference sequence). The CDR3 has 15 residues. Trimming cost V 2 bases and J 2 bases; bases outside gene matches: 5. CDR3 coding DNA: TGCAGTGCTAGAAAGACTAGCGGGAACCCCTACGAGCAGTACTTC. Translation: CSARKTSGNPYEQYF.

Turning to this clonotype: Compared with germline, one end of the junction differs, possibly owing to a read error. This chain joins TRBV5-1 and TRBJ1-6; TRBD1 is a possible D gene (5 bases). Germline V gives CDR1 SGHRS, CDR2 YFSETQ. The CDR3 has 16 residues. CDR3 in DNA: TGCGCCAGCAGCTGGGGGGGAATCTCCTATAATTTACCCCTCCACTTT. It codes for CASSWGGISYNLPLHF.

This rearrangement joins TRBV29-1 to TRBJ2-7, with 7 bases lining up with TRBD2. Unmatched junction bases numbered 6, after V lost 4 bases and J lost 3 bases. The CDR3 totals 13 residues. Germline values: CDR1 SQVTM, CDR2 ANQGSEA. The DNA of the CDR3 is TGCAGCGTTGCCGGGACTAACCTCTACGAGCAGTACTTC. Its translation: CSVAGTNLYEQYF.

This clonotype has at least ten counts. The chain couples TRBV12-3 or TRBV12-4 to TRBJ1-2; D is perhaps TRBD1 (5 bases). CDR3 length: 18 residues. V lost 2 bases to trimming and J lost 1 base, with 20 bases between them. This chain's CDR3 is CASSLIWGLDRDNYGYTF. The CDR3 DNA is TGTGCCAGCAGTTTAATCTGGGGCTTGGACCGTGATAACTATGGCTACACCTTC.

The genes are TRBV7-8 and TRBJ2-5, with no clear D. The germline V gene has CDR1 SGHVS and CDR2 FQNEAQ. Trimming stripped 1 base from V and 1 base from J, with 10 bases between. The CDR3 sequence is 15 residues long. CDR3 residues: CASSLEAQVQETQYF. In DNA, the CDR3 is TGTGCCAGCAGCTTAGAGGCCCAGGTCCAAGAGACCCAGTACTTC.

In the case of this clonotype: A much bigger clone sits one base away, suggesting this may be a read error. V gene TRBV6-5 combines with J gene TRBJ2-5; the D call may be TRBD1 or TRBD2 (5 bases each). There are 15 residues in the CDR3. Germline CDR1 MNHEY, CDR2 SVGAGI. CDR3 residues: CVSSYRHGGQETQYF. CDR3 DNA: TGTGTCAGCAGTTACCGCCATGGGGGCCAAGAGACCCAGTACTTC.

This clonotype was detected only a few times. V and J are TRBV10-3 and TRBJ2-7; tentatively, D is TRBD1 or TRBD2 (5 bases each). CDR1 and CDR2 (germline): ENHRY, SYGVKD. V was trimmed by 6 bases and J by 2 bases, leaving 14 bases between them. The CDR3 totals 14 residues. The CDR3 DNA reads TGTGCCATCAGAAGGGACGGACTGCCCTACGAGCAGTACTTC. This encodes CAIRRDGLPYEQYF.

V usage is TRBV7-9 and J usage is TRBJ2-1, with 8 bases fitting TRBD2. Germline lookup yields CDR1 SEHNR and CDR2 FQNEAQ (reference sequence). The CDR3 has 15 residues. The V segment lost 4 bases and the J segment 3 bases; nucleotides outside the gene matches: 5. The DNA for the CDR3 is TGTGCCAGCAGCTCGGCACTAGCGGTCTACAATGAGCAGTTCTTC. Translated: CASSSALAVYNEQFF.

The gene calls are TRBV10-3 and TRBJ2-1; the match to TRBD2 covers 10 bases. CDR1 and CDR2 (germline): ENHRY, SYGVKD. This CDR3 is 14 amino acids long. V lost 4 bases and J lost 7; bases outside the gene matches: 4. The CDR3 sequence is CAISASGSGNEQFF. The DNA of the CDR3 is TGTGCCATCAGTGCTAGCGGGAGTGGTAATGAGCAGTTCTTC.

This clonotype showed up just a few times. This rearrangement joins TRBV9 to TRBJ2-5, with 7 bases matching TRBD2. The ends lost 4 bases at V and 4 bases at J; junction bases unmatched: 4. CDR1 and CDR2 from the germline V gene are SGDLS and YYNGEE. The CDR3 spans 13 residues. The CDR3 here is CASSTTSRETQYF. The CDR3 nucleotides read TGTGCCAGCAGCACGACTAGCCGAGAGACCCAGTACTTC.

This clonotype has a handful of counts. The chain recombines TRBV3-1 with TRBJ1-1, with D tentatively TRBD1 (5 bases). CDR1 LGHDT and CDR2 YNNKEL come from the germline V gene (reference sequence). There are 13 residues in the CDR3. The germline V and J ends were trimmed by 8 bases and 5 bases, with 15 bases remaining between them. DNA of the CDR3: TGTGCCAGCTCGCAGGGTATAGGAACTGAAGCTTTCTTT. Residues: CASSQGIGTEAFF.

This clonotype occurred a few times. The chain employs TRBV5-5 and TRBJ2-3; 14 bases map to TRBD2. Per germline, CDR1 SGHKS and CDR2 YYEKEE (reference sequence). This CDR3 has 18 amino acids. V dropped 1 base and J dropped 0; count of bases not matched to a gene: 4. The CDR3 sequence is CASSLFGLAGGSTDTQYF. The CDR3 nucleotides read TGTGCCAGCAGCTTGTTCGGACTAGCGGGGGGAAGCACAGATACGCAGTATTTT.

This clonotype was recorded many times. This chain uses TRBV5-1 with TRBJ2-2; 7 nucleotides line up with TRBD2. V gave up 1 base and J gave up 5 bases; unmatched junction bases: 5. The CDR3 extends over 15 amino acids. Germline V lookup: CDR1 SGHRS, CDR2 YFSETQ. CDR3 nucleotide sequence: TGCGCCAGCAGCTTGTATATTAGCGGGACCGGGGAGCTGTTTTTT. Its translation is CASSLYISGTGELFF. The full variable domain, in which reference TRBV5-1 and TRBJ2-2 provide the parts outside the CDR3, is KAGVTQTPRYLIKTRGQQVTLSCSPISGHRSVSWYQQTPGQGLQFLFEYFSETQRNKGNFPGRFSGRQFSNSRSEMNVSTLELGDSALYLCASSLYISGTGELFFGEGSRLTVL.

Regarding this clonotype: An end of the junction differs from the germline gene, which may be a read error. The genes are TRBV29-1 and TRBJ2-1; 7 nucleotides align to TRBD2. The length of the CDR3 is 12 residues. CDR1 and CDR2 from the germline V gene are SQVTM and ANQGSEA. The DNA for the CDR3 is TGCAGCGTTGAGGGGGAGGGTTATGAGCAGGTCTTC. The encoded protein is CSVEGEGYEQVF.

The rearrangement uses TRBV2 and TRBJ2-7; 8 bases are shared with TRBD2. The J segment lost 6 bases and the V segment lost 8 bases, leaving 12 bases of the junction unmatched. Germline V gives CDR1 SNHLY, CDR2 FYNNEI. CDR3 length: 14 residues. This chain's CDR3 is CASVYSAGVGEQYF. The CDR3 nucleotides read TGTGCCAGCGTATATTCAGCGGGAGTAGGCGAGCAGTACTTC.

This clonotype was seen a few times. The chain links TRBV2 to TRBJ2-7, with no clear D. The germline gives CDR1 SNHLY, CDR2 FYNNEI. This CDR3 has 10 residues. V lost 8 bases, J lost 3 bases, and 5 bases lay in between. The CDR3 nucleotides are TGTGCCAGCGCCGTCTACGAGCAGTACTTC. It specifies CASAVYEQYF.

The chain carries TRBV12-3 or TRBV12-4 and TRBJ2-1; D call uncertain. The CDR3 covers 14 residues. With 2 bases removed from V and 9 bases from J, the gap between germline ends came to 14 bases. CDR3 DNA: TGTGCCAGCAGTTTAACCCGGGTTATGGGTGAGCAGTTCTTC. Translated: CASSLTRVMGEQFF.

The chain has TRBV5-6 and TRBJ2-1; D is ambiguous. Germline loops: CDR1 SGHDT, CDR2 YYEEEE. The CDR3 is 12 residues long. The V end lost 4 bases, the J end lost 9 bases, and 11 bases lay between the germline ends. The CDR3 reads CASSTDLSEQFF. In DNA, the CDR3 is TGTGCCAGCAGCACCGATTTGAGTGAGCAGTTCTTC.

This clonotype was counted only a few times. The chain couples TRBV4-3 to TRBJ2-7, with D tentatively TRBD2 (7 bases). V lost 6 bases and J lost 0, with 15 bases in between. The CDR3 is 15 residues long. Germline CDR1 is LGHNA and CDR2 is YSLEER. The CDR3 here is CASSSGGPSSYEQYF. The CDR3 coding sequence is TGCGCCAGCAGTTCCGGGGGGCCAAGCTCCTACGAGCAGTACTTC.

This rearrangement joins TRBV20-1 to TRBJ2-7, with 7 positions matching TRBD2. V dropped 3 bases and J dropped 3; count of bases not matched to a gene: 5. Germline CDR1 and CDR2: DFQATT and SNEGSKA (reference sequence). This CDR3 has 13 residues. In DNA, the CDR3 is TGCAGTGCTAGGGCGGGACTATACTACGAGCAGTACTTC. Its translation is CSARAGLYYEQYF.

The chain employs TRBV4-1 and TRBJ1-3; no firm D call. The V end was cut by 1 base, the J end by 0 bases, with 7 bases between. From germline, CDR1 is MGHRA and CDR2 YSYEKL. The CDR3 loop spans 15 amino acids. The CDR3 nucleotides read TGCGCCAGCAGCCAAGGACTGATCTCTGGAAACACCATATATTTT. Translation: CASSQGLISGNTIYF.

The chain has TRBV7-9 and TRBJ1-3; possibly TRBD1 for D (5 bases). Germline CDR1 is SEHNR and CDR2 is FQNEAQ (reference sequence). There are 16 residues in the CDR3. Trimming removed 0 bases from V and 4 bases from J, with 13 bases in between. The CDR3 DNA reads TGTGCCAGCAGCTTAGCCGGGGCTGCTTCAGGAAACACCATATATTTT. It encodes CASSLAGAASGNTIYF.

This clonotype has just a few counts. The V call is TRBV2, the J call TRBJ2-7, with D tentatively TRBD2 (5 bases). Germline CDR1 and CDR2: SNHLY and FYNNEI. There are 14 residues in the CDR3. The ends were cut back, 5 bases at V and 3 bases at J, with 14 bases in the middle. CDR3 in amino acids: CASSPWTVLYEQYF. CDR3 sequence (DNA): TGTGCCAGCAGTCCCTGGACTGTTCTCTACGAGCAGTACTTC.

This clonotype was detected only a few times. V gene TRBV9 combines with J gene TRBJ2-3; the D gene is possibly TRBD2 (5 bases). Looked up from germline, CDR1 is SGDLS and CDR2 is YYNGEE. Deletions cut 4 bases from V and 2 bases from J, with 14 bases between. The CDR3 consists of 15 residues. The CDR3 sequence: CASSPRRGVTDTQYF. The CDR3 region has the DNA TGTGCCAGCAGCCCTCGACGGGGAGTCACAGATACGCAGTATTTT.

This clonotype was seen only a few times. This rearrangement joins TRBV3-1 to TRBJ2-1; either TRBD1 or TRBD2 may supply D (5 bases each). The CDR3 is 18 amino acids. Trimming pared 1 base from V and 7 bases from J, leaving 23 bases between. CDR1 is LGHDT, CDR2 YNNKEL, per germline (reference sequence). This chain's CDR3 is CASSQAVPGRLMANEQFF. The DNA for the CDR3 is TGTGCCAGCAGCCAAGCAGTGCCGGGACGCCTCATGGCGAATGAGCAGTTCTTC.

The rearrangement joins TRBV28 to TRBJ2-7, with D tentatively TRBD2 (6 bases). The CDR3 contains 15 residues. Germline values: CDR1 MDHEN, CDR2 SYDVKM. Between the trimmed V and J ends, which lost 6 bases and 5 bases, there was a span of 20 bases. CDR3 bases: TGTGCCAGCAGCCTCGGGGCGGGAACGGCCAACGAGCAGTACTTC. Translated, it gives CASSLGAGTANEQYF.

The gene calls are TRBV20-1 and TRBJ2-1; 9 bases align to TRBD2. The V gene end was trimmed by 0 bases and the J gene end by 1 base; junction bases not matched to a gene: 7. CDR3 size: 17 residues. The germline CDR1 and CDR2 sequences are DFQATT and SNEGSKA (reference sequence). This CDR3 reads CSARDQTSGLSYNEQFF. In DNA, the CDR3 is TGCAGTGCTAGAGATCAGACTAGCGGACTTTCCTACAATGAGCAGTTCTTC.